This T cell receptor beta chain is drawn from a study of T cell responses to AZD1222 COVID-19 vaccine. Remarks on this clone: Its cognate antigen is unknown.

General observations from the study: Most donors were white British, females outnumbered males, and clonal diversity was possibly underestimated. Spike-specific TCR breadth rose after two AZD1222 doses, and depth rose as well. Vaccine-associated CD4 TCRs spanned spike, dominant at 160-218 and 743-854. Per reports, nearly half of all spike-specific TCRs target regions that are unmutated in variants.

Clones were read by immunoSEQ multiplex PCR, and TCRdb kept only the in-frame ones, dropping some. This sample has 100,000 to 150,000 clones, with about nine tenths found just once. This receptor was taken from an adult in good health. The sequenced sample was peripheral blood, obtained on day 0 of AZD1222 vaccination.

The CDR3 is CASSSPTGGNTEAFF. CDR3 nucleotides: TGTGCCAGCAGTTCCCCGACAGGTGGGAACACTGAAGCTTTCTTT. The chain has TRBV28 and TRBJ1-1; possibly TRBD1 for D (6 bases). This CDR3 spans 15 amino acids. Trimming cost V 4 bases and J 1 base, with 13 bases left between them. Germline V lookup: CDR1 MDHEN, CDR2 SYDVKM.